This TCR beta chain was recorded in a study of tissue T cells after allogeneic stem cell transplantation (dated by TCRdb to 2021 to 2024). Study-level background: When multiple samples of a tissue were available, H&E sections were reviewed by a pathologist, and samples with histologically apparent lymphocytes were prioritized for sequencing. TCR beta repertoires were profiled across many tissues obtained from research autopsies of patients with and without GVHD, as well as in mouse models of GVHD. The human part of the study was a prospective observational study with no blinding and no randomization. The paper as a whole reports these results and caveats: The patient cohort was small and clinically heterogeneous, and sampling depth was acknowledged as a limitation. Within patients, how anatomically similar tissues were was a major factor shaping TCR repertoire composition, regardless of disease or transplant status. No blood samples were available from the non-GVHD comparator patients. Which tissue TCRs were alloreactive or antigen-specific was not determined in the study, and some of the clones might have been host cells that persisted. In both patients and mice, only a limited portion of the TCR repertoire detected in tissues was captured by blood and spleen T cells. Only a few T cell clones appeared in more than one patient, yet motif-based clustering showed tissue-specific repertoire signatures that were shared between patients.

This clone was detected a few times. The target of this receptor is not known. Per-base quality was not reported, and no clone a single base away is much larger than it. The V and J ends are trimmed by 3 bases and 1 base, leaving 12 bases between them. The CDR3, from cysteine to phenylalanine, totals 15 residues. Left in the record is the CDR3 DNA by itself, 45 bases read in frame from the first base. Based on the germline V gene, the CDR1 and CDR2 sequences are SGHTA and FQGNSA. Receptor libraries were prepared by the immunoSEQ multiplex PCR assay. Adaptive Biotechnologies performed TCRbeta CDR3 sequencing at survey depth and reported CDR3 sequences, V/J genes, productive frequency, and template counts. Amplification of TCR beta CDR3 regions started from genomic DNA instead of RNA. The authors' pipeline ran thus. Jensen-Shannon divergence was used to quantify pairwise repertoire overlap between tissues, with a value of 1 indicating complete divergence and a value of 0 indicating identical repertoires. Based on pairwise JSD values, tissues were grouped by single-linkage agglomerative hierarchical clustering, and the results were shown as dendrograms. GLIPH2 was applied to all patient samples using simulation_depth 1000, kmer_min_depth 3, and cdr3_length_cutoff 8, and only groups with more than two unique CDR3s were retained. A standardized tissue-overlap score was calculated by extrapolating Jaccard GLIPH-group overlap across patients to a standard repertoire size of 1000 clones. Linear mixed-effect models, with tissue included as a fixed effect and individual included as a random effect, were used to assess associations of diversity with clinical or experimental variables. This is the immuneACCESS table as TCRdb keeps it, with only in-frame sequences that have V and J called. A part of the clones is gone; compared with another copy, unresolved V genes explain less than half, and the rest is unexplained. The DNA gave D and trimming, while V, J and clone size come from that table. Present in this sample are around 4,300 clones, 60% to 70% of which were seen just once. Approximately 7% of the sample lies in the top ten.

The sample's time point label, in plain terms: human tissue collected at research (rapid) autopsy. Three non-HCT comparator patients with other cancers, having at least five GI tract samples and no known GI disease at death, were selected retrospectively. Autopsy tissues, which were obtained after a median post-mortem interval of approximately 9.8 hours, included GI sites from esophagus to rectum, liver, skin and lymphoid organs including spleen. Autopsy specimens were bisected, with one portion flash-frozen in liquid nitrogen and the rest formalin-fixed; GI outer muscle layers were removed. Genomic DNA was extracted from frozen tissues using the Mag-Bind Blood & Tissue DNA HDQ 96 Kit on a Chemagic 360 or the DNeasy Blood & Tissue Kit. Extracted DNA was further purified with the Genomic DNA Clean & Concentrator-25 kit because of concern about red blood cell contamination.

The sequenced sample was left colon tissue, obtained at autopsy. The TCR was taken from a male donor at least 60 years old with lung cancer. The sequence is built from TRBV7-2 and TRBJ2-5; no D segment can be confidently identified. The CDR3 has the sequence CASSFVYSPQETQYF. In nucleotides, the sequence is TGTGCCAGCAGCTTCGTATATTCTCCCCAAGAGACCCAGTACTTC.